These 5 T cell receptor beta chains were sequenced from one sample in a study of cytomegalovirus exposure and HLA in healthy donors. The data were produced by immunoSEQ multiplex PCR, yet TCRdb's version contains in-frame clones alone and is incomplete. The repertoire holds about 160,000 clones, with 75% to 90% as singletons. The sample comprised PBMCs. The receptor source for this set is a woman aged 18-29 years in good health and CMV-seronegative.

V gene TRBV5-8 combines with J gene TRBJ2-7, with D tentatively TRBD2 (5 bases). The CDR3 length is 14 residues. Germline V lookup: CDR1 SGHTS, CDR2 YDEGEE. Trimming left V 6 bases short and J 5 bases short, with 18 bases between. The CDR3 here is CASTPRARLNEQYF. The CDR3, as DNA: TGTGCCAGCACCCCCCGAGCCCGACTAAACGAGCAGTACTTC.

The genes are TRBV5-1 and TRBJ2-1; D not certain. Germline CDR1 SGHRS, CDR2 YFSETQ. The CDR3 sequence is 12 residues long. The ends were cut back, 4 bases at V and 4 bases at J, with 6 bases in the middle. Written as DNA, the CDR3 is TGCGCCAGCAGCACAAAGTACAATGAGCAGTTCTTC. This encodes CASSTKYNEQFF.

The chain is built from TRBV4-2 and TRBJ1-1, with D uncertain. Germline lookup yields CDR1 LGHNA and CDR2 YNFKEQ. The CDR3 loop spans 13 amino acids. V shed 0 bases and J shed 7 bases, with 9 bases lying between them. In DNA form, the CDR3 reads TGTGCCAGCAGCCAAGATGGTCGGGATGAAGCTTTCTTT. Its protein is CASSQDGRDEAFF.

V gene TRBV2 combines with J gene TRBJ1-1; the D is unclear. Germline assignment: CDR1 SNHLY and CDR2 FYNNEI. This CDR3 is 13 amino acids long. V was shortened by 1 base and J by 10 bases, with 13 bases between the two germline ends. CDR3 in amino acids: CASSEGSFSVAFF. In DNA form, the CDR3 reads TGTGCCAGCAGTGAAGGGAGTTTTTCCGTAGCTTTCTTT.

This rearrangement joins TRBV6-1 to TRBJ2-3, with 10 bases fitting TRBD2. The germline gives CDR1 MNHNS, CDR2 SASEGT. J lost 6 bases, V lost 4 bases, and 7 bases had no gene match. The CDR3 totals 15 residues. This chain's CDR3 is CASSGETSGADTQYF. The CDR3 DNA sequence: TGTGCCAGCAGTGGGGAAACTAGCGGGGCTGATACGCAGTATTTT.